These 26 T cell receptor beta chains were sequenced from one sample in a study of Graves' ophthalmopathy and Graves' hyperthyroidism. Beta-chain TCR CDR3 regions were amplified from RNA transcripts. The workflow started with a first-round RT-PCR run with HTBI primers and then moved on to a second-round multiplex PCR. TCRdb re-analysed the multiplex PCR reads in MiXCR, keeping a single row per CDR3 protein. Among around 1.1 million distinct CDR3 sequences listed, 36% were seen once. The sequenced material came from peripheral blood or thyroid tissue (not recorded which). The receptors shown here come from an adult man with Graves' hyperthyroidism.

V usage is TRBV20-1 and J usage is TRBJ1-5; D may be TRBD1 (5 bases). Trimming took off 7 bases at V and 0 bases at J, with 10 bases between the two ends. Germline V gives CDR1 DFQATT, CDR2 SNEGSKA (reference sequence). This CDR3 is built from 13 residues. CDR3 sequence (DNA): TGCAGTGTCGCGGGACCTAGCAATCAGCCCCAGCATTTT. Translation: CSVAGPSNQPQHF.

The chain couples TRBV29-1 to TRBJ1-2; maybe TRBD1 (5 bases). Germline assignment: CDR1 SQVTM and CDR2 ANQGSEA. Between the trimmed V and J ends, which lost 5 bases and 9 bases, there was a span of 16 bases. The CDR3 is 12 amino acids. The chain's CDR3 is CSVWTKSDRYTF. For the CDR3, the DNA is TGCAGCGTTTGGACAAAATCAGATCGCTACACCTTC.

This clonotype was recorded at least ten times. CDR3 DNA: TGTGCCAGCTGTACCGGGACAGGTGTTTTGAACACTGAAGCTTTCTTT. It yields the protein CASCTGTGVLNTEAFF. The J gene is TRBJ1-1, the V gene TRBV11-3, with 8 bases that match TRBD1. CDR3 length: 16 residues. Germline V lookup: CDR1 SGHNT, CDR2 YENEEA. The V segment lost 8 bases and the J segment 0 bases; nucleotides outside the gene matches: 11.

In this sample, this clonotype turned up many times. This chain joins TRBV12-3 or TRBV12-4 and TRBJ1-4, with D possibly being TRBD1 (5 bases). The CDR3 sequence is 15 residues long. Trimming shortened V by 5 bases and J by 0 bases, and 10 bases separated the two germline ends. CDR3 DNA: TGTGCCAGCAGTCCCCGGGGGGCAACTAATGAAAAACTGTTTTTT. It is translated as CASSPRGATNEKLFF.

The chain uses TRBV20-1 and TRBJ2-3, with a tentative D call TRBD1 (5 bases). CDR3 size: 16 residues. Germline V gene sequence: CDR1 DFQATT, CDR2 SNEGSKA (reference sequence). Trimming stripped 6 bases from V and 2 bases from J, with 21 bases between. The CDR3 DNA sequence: TGCAGTGCCCCCACCCCCGCCAGGGAAAACACAGATACGCAGTATTTT. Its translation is CSAPTPARENTDTQYF.

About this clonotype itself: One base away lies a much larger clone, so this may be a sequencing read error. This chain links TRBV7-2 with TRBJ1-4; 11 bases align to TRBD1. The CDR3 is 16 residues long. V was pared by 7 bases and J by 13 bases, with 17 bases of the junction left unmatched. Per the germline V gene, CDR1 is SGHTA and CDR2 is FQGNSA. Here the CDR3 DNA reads TGTGCCAGCAACTCCCCGGCGGACAGGGGGCGCGGAGGACTGTTTTTT. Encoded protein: CASNSPADRGRGGLFF.

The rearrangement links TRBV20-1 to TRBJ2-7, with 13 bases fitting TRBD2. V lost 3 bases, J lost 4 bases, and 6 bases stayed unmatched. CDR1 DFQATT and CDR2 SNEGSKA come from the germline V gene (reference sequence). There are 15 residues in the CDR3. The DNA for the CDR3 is TGCAGTGCTAGTGAACTAGCGGGAGGGAAGTACGAGCAGTACTTC. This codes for CSASELAGGKYEQYF.

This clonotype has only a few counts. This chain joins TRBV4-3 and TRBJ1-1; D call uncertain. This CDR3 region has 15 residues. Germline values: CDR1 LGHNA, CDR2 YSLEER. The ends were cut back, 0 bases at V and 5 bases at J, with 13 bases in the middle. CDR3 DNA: TGCGCCAGCAGCCAAGATGTCGGGGATTTTACTGAAGCTTTCTTT. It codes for CASSQDVGDFTEAFF.

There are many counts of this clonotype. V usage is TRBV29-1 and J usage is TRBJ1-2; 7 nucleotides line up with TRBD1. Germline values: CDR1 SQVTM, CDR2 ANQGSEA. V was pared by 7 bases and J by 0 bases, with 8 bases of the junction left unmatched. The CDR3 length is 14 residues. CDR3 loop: CSAGNRGANYGYTF. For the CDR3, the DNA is TGCAGCGCTGGGAACAGGGGAGCTAACTATGGCTACACCTTC.

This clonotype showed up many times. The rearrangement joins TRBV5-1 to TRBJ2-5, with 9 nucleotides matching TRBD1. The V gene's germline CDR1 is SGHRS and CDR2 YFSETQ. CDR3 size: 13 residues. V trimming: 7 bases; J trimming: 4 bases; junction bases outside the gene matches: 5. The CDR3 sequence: CASANRGPETQYF. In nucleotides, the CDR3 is TGCGCCAGCGCGAACAGGGGGCCAGAGACCCAGTACTTC.

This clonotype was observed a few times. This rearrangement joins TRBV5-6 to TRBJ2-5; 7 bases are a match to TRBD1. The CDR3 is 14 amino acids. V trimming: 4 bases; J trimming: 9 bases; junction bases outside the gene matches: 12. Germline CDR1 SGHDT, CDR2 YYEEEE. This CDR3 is CASSPREGAVAQYF. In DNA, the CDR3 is TGTGCCAGCAGCCCCCGAGAGGGGGCGGTCGCCCAGTACTTC.

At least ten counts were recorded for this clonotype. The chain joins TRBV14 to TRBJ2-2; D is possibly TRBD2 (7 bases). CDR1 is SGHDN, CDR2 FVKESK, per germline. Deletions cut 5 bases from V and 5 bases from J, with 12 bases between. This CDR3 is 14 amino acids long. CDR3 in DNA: TGTGCCAGCAGCGGGGGGGCCTTTACCGGGGAGCTGTTTTTT. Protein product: CASSGGAFTGELFF.

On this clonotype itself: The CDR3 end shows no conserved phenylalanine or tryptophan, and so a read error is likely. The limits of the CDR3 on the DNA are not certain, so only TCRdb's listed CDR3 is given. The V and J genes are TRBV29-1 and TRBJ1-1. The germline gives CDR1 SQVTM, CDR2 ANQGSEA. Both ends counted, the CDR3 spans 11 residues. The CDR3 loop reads CSVAGLAEAFL.

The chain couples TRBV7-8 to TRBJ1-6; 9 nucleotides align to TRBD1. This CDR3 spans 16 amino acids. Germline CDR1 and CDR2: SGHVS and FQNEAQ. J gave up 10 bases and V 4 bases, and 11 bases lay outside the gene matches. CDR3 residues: CASSSTSGTGISPLHF. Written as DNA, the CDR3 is TGTGCCAGCAGCTCGACTAGCGGGACAGGGATCTCACCCCTCCACTTT.

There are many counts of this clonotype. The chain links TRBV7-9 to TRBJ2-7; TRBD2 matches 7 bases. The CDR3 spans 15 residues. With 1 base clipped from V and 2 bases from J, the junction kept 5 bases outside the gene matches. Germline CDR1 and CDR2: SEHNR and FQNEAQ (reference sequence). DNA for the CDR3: TGTGCCAGCAGCTTAGATCCTAGCGGCACCTACGAGCAGTACTTC. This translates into CASSLDPSGTYEQYF.

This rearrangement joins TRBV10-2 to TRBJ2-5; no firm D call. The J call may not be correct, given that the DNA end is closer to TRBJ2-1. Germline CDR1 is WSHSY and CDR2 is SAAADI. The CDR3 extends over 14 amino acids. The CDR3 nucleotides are TGCGCCAGCACCTCTGGGCTTGCCTACAATGAGCAGTTCTTC. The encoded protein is CASTSGLAYNEQFF.

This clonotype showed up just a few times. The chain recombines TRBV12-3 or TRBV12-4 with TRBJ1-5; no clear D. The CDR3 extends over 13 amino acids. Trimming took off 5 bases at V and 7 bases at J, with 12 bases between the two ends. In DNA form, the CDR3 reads TGTGCCAGCAGTCTCGGGGAGGAGCAGCCCCAGCATTTT. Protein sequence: CASSLGEEQPQHF.

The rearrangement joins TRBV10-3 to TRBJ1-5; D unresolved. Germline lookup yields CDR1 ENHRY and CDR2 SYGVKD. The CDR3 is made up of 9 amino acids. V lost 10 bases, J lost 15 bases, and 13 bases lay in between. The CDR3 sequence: CATRTSGHF. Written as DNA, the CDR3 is TGTGCCACCAGGACTAGCGGGCATTTT.

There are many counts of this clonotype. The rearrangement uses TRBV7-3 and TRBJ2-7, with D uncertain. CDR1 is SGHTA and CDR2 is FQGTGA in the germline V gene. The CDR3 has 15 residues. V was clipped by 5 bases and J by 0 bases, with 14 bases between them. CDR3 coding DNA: TGTGCCAGCAGCCCGACCGGCGCTAGCTCCTACGAGCAGTACTTC. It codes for CASSPTGASSYEQYF.

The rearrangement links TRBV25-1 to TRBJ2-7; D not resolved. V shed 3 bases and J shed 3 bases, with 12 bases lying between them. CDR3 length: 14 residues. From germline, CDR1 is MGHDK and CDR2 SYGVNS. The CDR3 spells CASSDPVSRYEQYF. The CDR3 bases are TGTGCCAGCAGTGACCCAGTGAGCCGCTACGAGCAGTACTTC.

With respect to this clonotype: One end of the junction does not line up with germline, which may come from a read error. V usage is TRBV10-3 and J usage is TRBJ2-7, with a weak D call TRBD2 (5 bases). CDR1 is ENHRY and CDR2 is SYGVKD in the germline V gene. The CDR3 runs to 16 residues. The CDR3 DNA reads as TGTGCCAGCAGTTACTCGATCGCCAGCGGACCCTACGAGCAGTACTTC. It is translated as CASSYSIASGPYEQYF.

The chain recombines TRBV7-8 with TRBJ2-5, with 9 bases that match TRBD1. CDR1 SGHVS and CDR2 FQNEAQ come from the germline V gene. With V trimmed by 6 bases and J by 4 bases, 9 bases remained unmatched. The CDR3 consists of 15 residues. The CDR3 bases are TGTGCCAGCAGGTCTGGGACAGGGAGGCCAGAGACCCAGTACTTC. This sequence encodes CASRSGTGRPETQYF.

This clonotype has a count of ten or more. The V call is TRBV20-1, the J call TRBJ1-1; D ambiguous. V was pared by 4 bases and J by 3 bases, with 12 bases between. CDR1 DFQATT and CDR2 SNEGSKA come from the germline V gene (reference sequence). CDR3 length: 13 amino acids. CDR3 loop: CSAKAGGDTEAFF. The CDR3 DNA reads TGCAGTGCTAAGGCAGGTGGGGACACTGAAGCTTTCTTT.

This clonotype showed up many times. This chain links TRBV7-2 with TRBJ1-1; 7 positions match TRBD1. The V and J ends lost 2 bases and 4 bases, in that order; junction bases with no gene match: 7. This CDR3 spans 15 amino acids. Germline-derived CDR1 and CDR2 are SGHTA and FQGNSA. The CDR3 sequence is CASSLRDSGLTEAFF. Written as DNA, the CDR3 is TGTGCCAGCAGCTTAAGGGACAGCGGGCTCACTGAAGCTTTCTTT.

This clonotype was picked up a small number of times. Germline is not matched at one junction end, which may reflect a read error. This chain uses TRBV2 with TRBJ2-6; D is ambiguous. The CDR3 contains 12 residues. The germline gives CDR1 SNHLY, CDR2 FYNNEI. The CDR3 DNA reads TGTGCCAGCATGGTGGAGATGAACACTGAAGCTTTC. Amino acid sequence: CASMVEMNTEAF.

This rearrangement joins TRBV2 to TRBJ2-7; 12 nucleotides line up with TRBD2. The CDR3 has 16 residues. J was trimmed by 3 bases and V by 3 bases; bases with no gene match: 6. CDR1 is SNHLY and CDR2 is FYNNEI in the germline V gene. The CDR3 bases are TGTGCCAGCAGTGAGCCCCCGGGACTAGCGGGCTACGAGCAGTACTTC. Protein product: CASSEPPGLAGYEQYF.